This T cell receptor beta chain derives from a study of blood T cell repertoires in COVID-19 (dated by TCRdb to 2019 to 2021). Regarding the study in general: Samples from collaborators originated in the United States, Italy and Spain and spanned both the acute and convalescent phases of COVID-19. The samples were drawn from two sources: the first 160 participants of the ongoing ImmuneRACE study, and 1,000 to 1,500 subjects contributed by 6 global collaborators. HLA class I and class II types, where available, came from metadata supplied by the sample provider rather than from assay-based typing. The material from the prospective study consisted of cDNA or gDNA derived from T cells, B-cell-depleted T cells, or PBMCs. Deeply sampled blood TCRbeta repertoires from subjects exposed to, actively infected with, or recovered from COVID-19 were included in the dataset. The sample metadata nearly always contained a de-identified subject ID, COVID-19 status, age in years and sex. The repertoires were released in a freely available public database meant as a resource for research on the immune response to SARS-CoV-2. What the research found in general, with its limitations: The amount of clinical and demographic metadata varied by source and participant and was provided uncurated.

TCRbeta CDR3 regions were amplified from genomic DNA by means of the immunoSEQ Assay, a bias-controlled multiplex PCR. The original methods were these. Nucleated cell counts per sample were estimated from amplification of reference gene primers within the assay. Sequence reads were collapsed and filtered to measure the absolute abundance of every unique TCRbeta CDR3 rearrangement. For each sample, productive Simpson clonality was calculated as the square root of Simpson's diversity index over productive rearrangements. TCRdb mirrors the immuneACCESS table, restricted to in-frame sequences. Some clones are absent from its copies; in checked studies, under half trace to an unresolved V gene, and the reason for the others is unknown. That table supplies the V and J calls and clone size; D and trimming were determined from the DNA. For this sample there are roughly 62,000 clones; roughly 84% appear just once. The ten largest clones capture roughly a tenth of the sample.

This clone was picked up one time. No antigen is known for it. No qualities accompany the bases; no much larger clone lies one base away. At one collaborating source in Seattle, patients were enrolled during active infection and were followed longitudinally through the course of disease. Each collaborating institution followed its own protocols to collect whole blood in K2EDTA tubes. For TCRbeta analysis, collaborators shipped samples as frozen whole blood, isolated PBMCs, or DNA extracted from either of those sample types. Sequences were obtained from peripheral blood. The TCR sequence derives from a man younger than 40 with COVID-19, enrolled during active disease.

CDR3 protein: CASSQLLAGHYEQYF. The nucleotide sequence is TGCGCCAGCAGCCAATTACTAGCGGGACACTACGAGCAGTACTTC. The V gene is TRBV4-3 and the J gene is TRBJ2-7; the central 10 bases match TRBD2. CDR1 and CDR2 are read off the germline V gene as LGHNA and YSLEER. The CDR3 goes from the cysteine to the phenylalanine over 15 residues. Only CDR3 DNA remains: 45 bases, in frame from the first base. Relative to germline, V is missing 2 bases and J is missing 3 bases, with 4 bases of the junction outside any gene match.